The 14 T cell receptor beta chains reported below all come from one sample, sequenced in a study of shared clonotypes between healthy human individuals. The assay was immunoSEQ multiplex PCR, and TCRdb's table has in-frame clones only and misses some. The sample yields 500,000 to 650,000 clones, around 78% seen once. Sequencing used PBMCs. The receptors come from a woman between 35 and 50 years old in good health. Some clones in this sample may be carry-over from other donors' samples.

V is TRBV29-1 and J is TRBJ2-7; 10 nucleotides match TRBD2. The germline V gene encodes CDR1 SQVTM and CDR2 ANQGSEA. V lost 3 bases and J lost 2; bases outside the gene matches: 1. CDR3 length equals 13 residues. The CDR3 is CSVETSGPYEQYF. CDR3 DNA: TGCAGCGTTGAGACTAGCGGGCCCTACGAGCAGTACTTC.

This chain connects TRBV5-4 to TRBJ2-2; D remains ambiguous. Germline V gene sequence: CDR1 SGHNT, CDR2 YYREEE (reference sequence). Trimming removed 0 bases from V and 5 bases from J, with 5 bases in between. CDR3 length: 13 amino acids. The CDR3 loop reads CASSLDRTGELFF. The CDR3 nucleotides are TGTGCCAGCAGCTTGGATCGGACCGGGGAGCTGTTTTTT.

This clone appeared a few times. The chain joins TRBV10-1 to TRBJ1-1; D is ambiguous. With 4 bases removed from V and 3 bases from J, the gap between germline ends came to 6 bases. The CDR3 runs to 12 residues. The V gene's germline CDR1 is WNHNN and CDR2 SYGVQD (reference sequence). As DNA, the CDR3 is TGCGCCAGCAGTGTCGGGGACACTGAAGCTTTCTTT. This sequence encodes CASSVGDTEAFF.

V gene TRBV4-3 combines with J gene TRBJ2-2; no firm D call. Germline V gives CDR1 LGHNA, CDR2 YSLEER. The ends were cut back, 4 bases at V and 3 bases at J, with 18 bases in the middle. The CDR3 runs to 17 residues. The CDR3 sequence is CASSLELASLDTGELFF. The DNA for the CDR3 is TGCGCCAGCAGCCTAGAACTGGCCTCCCTCGACACCGGGGAGCTGTTTTTT.

The chain has TRBV6-5 and TRBJ2-7; D unclear. Trimming stripped 0 bases from V and 6 bases from J, with 9 bases between. The length of the CDR3 is 13 residues. The germline V gene encodes CDR1 MNHEY and CDR2 SVGAGI. The CDR3 coding sequence is TGTGCCAGCAGTTACTCGAGAGGTCTCGAGCAGTACTTC. Its protein is CASSYSRGLEQYF.

The V and J genes are TRBV6-1 and TRBJ1-2; TRBD1 matches at 7 bases. Germline V gene sequence: CDR1 MNHNS, CDR2 SASEGT. V shed 6 bases and J 4 bases; nucleotides not matched to a gene: 5. This CDR3 is built from 13 residues. CDR3 amino acids: CASREGTVYGYTF. CDR3 bases: TGTGCCAGCAGGGAGGGGACAGTCTATGGCTACACCTTC.

The genes are TRBV30 and TRBJ1-6, with 11 bases aligning to TRBD1. The CDR3 runs to 14 residues. Germline CDR1 reads GTSNPN; CDR2 reads SVGIG (reference sequence). J gave up 9 bases and V 4 bases, and 5 bases lay outside the gene matches. The CDR3 coding sequence is TGTGCCTGGACCGGGACAGGGGGTGGTTCACCCCTCCACTTT. Amino acids: CAWTGTGGGSPLHF.

This chain joins TRBV25-1 and TRBJ2-1, with D perhaps given as TRBD1 or TRBD2 (5 bases each). Germline CDR1 is MGHDK and CDR2 is SYGVNS. This CDR3 is built from 11 residues. Trimming pared 11 bases from V and 4 bases from J, leaving 9 bases between. The CDR3, as DNA: TGTGCCGGGGGACCTTACAATGAGCAGTTCTTC. Translated: CAGGPYNEQFF. Complete variable domain (other parts from reference TRBV25-1 and TRBJ2-1): EADIYQTPRYLVIGTGKKITLECSQTMGHDKMYWYQQDPGMELHLIHYSYGVNSTEKGDLSSESTVSRIRTEHFPLTLESARPSHTSQYLCAGGPYNEQFFGPGTRLTVL.

In DNA form, the CDR3 reads TGTGCCAGTAGTATAGCGGGACAGGGGGTCTACGAGCAGTACTTC. This codes for CASSIAGQGVYEQYF. The chain employs TRBV19 and TRBJ2-7; 11 bases align to TRBD1. V dropped 1 base and J dropped 3; count of bases not matched to a gene: 2. The V gene's germline CDR1 is LNHDA and CDR2 SQIVND (reference sequence). CDR3 length: 15 amino acids.

V gene TRBV19 combines with J gene TRBJ2-3, with TRBD2 matching 10 bases. With V trimmed by 4 bases and J by 0 bases, 7 bases remained unmatched. The CDR3 covers 17 residues. Per germline, CDR1 LNHDA and CDR2 SQIVND (reference sequence). The chain's CDR3 is CASSTLLAGASTDTQYF. The CDR3 DNA is TGTGCCAGTAGTACCCTCCTAGCGGGAGCGAGCACAGATACGCAGTATTTT.

The rearrangement joins TRBV7-6 to TRBJ1-5; D remains unclear. The CDR3 spans 13 residues. Germline CDR1 and CDR2: SGHVS and FNYEAQ. V was shortened by 4 bases and J by 5 bases, with 9 bases between the two germline ends. CDR3 sequence: CASSSGDHQPQHF. CDR3 nucleotides: TGTGCCAGCAGCTCCGGAGATCATCAGCCCCAGCATTTT.

The chain combines TRBV6-1 with TRBJ1-2, with D perhaps TRBD1 (6 bases). The CDR3 consists of 13 residues. Between the trimmed V and J ends, which lost 4 bases and 4 bases, there was a span of 10 bases. Germline V gives CDR1 MNHNS, CDR2 SASEGT. The CDR3 nucleotides read TGTGCCAGCAGTGGAGAAGGGGGCTATGGCTACACCTTC. Amino acid sequence: CASSGEGGYGYTF.

V and J are TRBV7-2 and TRBJ2-2; D ambiguous. The CDR3 covers 14 residues. Germline V gene lookup returns CDR1 SGHTA and CDR2 FQGNSA. The V end was cut by 1 base, the J end by 6 bases, with 9 bases between. CDR3 in amino acids: CASSLGPTSGELFF. The CDR3 coding sequence is TGTGCCAGCAGCTTAGGACCTACTTCCGGGGAGCTGTTTTTT.

The chain recombines TRBV28 with TRBJ2-6; D remains unclear. V lost 4 bases to trimming and J lost 0 bases, with 1 base between them. This CDR3 has 13 residues. Germline V CDR1 and CDR2: MDHEN, SYDVKM. Written as DNA, the CDR3 is TGTGCCAGCAGTTCCTCTGGGGCCAACGTCCTGACTTTC. Amino acids: CASSSSGANVLTF.